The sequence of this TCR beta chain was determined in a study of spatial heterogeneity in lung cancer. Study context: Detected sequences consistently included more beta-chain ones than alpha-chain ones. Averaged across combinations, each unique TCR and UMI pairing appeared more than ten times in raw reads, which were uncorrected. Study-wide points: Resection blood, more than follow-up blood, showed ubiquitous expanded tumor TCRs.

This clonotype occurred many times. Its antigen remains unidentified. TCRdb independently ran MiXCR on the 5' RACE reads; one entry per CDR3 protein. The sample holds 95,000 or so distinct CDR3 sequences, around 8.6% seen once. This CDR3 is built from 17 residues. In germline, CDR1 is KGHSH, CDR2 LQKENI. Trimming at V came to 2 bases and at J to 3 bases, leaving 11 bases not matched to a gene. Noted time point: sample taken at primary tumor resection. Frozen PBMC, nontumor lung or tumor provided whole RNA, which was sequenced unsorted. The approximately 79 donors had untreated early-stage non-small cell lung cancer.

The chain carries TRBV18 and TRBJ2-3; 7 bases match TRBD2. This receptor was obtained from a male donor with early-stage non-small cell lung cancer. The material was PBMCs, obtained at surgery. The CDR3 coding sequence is TGTGCCAGCTCACCAACGGCAGGGAGGGGAATAACAGATACGCAGTATTTT. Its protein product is CASSPTAGRGITDTQYF.